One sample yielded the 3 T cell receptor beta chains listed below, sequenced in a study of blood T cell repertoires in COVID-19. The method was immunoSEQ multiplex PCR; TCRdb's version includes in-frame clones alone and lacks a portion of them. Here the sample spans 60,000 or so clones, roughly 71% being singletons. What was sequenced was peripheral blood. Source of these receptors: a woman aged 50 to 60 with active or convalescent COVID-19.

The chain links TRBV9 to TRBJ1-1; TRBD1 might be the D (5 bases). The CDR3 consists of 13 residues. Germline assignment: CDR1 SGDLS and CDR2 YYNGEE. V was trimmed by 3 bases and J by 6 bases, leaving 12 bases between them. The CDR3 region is CASSDGGAPEAFF. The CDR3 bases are TGTGCCAGCAGCGATGGCGGGGCCCCTGAAGCTTTCTTT.

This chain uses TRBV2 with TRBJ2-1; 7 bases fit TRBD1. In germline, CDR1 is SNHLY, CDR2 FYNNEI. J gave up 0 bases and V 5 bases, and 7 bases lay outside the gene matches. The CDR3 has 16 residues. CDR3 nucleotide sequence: TGTGCCAGCAGTTCCGGGACAGAGAGCTCCTACAATGAGCAGTTCTTC. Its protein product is CASSSGTESSYNEQFF.

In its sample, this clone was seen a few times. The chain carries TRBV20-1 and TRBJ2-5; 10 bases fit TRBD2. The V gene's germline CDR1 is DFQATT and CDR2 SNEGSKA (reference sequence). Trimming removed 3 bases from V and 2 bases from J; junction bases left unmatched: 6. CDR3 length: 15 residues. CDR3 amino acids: CSASGTSGAQETQYF. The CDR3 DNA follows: TGCAGTGCTAGTGGAACTAGCGGGGCACAAGAGACCCAGTACTTC.